The clone carrying this T cell receptor beta chain has only a few counts. What it binds is unknown. The data were taken from a study of Ad26.COV2.S vaccination and SARS-CoV-2 variants. Across the whole study: Ad26.COV2.S was injected intramuscularly once or twice, 56 days apart. Study-wide findings and caveats: The TCR breadth and depth analyses may have understated or missed part of the total T cell responses.

The CDR3 is 14 amino acids. V was pared by 2 bases and J by 0 bases, with 7 bases between. Germline loops: CDR1 MNHNS, CDR2 SASEGT. The treatment is: roughly 19 received Ad26.COV2.S at low or high dose, single or two shots; about 5 received placebo; per-sample allocation not given. On day 63 after the first injection, vaccine and placebo recipients gave samples. A Boston donor was an adult aged 18-55 years. Spike of the Wuhan-strain SARS-CoV-2 was expressed by an Ad26 vector, which formed the vaccine. The method was immunoSEQ multiplex PCR; TCRdb's version includes in-frame clones alone and lacks a portion of them. Counted here are around 320,000 clones, roughly 84% occurring once; the ten biggest clones make up roughly 2.1%.

The V and J genes are TRBV6-1 and TRBJ1-2; no clear D gene. The sample here was peripheral blood, taken in a trial of Ad26.COV2.S vaccine versus placebo. The receptor was derived from a person between 18 and 65 years old who received the Ad26.COV2.S COVID-19 vaccine or a placebo. As DNA, the CDR3 is TGTGCCAGCAGTGAACAGACCACTAACTATGGCTACACCTTC. Translation: CASSEQTTNYGYTF.